These 27 T cell receptor beta chains were sequenced from one sample in a study of CD8 T cells in ankylosing spondylitis. TCRdb analysed the 5' RACE reads with MiXCR anew, one entry per CDR3 protein. The data hold under 300,000 distinct CDR3 sequences, with around 11% observed a single time. The material sequenced was blood, either unsorted or a sorted T cell fraction (not recorded which). The receptor source for this set is a male donor with ankylosing spondylitis or in good health (not recorded which).

The rearrangement uses TRBV12-3 or TRBV12-4 and TRBJ2-6; D call uncertain. This CDR3 comprises 17 residues. V shed 1 base and J shed 2 bases, with 12 bases lying between them. CDR3 nucleotide sequence: TGTGCCAGCAGTTTAGGGTCCCTCGGAGCTGGGGCCAACGTCCTGACTTTC. Protein sequence: CASSLGSLGAGANVLTF.

This CDR3 is CATRASSGRNTGELFF. CDR3 nucleotide sequence: TGTGCCACCAGAGCCTCTAGCGGGAGGAACACCGGGGAGCTGTTTTTT. The J gene is TRBJ2-2, the V gene TRBV24-1; 10 bases match TRBD2. This CDR3 contains 16 residues. After removal of 7 bases from V and 1 base from J, the junction contained 5 bases not matched to a gene. CDR1 KGHDR and CDR2 SFDVKD come from the germline V gene.

The chain has TRBV7-9 and TRBJ2-5; 8 positions agree with TRBD2. With 4 bases clipped from V and 0 bases from J, the junction kept 4 bases outside the gene matches. This CDR3 comprises 15 residues. Germline V CDR1 and CDR2: SEHNR, FQNEAQ (reference sequence). Written as DNA, the CDR3 is TGTGCCAGCAGCTCGGTAGCGGGGTACCAAGAGACCCAGTACTTC. Translation: CASSSVAGYQETQYF.

The table lists this clonotype with many counts. The J gene is TRBJ2-2, the V gene TRBV24-1; TRBD1 agrees at 9 bases. Germline V gene sequence: CDR1 KGHDR, CDR2 SFDVKD. The trim removed 4 bases at V and 6 bases at J, leaving 8 bases unmatched. The CDR3 spans 16 residues. The DNA for the CDR3 is TGTGCCACCAGTGAGCCGGGACAGGGTTTCGCCGGGGAGCTGTTTTTT. Translating it yields CATSEPGQGFAGELFF.

This clonotype was seen at least ten times. The chain links TRBV9 to TRBJ1-5; D gene uncertain. The CDR3 runs 13 residues. Trimming pared 0 bases from V and 10 bases from J, leaving 11 bases between. Germline CDR1 reads SGDLS; CDR2 reads YYNGEE. The CDR3 here is CASSVAVFGPQHF. CDR3 coding DNA: TGTGCCAGCAGCGTAGCGGTGTTCGGACCCCAGCATTTT.

This clonotype was seen a handful of times. The chain employs TRBV28 and TRBJ1-4; D not certain. Trimming took 6 bases from V and 4 from J, leaving 15 bases between them. This CDR3 is built from 15 residues. Germline V gives CDR1 MDHEN, CDR2 SYDVKM. The CDR3 sequence is CASSPPPGFNEKLFF. In nucleotides, the CDR3 is TGTGCCAGCAGCCCTCCTCCGGGCTTTAATGAAAAACTGTTTTTT. The full variable domain, in which reference TRBV28 and TRBJ1-4 provide the parts outside the CDR3, is DVKVTQSSRYLVKRTGEKVFLECVQDMDHENMFWYRQDPGLGLRLIYFSYDVKMKEKGDIPEGYSVSREKKERFSLILESASTNQTSMYLCASSPPPGFNEKLFFGSGTQLSVL.

The sample holds many counts of this clonotype. This chain joins TRBV5-1 and TRBJ1-5; weak D call: TRBD1 (6 bases). This CDR3 has 18 residues. V was trimmed by 0 bases and J by 0 bases, leaving 16 bases between them. CDR1 SGHRS and CDR2 YFSETQ come from the germline V gene. CDR3 nucleotides: TGCGCCAGCAGCTTGGACCCCAGGGGTAGTAGTAGCAATCAGCCCCAGCATTTT. Its protein is CASSLDPRGSSSNQPQHF.

This clonotype was seen only a few times. The rearrangement links TRBV7-3 to TRBJ2-3; D is perhaps TRBD2 (5 bases). Germline V CDR1 and CDR2: SGHTA, FQGTGA. CDR3 length: 18 residues. V was trimmed by 1 base and J by 5 bases, leaving 22 bases between them. CDR3 amino acids: CASSLIGGSSSRGDTQYF. CDR3 sequence (DNA): TGTGCCAGCAGCTTAATCGGCGGGTCCTCCTCCCGGGGAGATACGCAGTATTTT.

This clonotype was observed many times. In DNA, the CDR3 is TGCGCCAGCAGCTTGGGACAGGGGGAATACAATGAGCAGTTCTTC. Translating it yields CASSLGQGEYNEQFF. The chain couples TRBV5-1 to TRBJ2-1; the match to TRBD1 covers 9 bases. This CDR3 is 15 amino acids long. Trimming took 0 bases from V and 4 from J; bases not matched to a gene: 2. Germline V gives CDR1 SGHRS, CDR2 YFSETQ. The whole variable domain, filled in from reference TRBV5-1 and TRBJ2-1, reads KAGVTQTPRYLIKTRGQQVTLSCSPISGHRSVSWYQQTPGQGLQFLFEYFSETQRNKGNFPGRFSGRQFSNSRSEMNVSTLELGDSALYLCASSLGQGEYNEQFFGPGTRLTVL.

This clonotype was detected many times. The genes are TRBV25-1 and TRBJ1-1; D possibly corresponds to TRBD1 (5 bases). Trimming cost V 4 bases and J 4 bases, with 13 bases left between them. This CDR3 comprises 14 residues. Germline loops: CDR1 MGHDK, CDR2 SYGVNS. The CDR3 region is CASSGQGSGTEAFF. The CDR3 bases are TGTGCCAGCAGTGGCCAGGGAAGCGGCACTGAAGCTTTCTTT.

The genes are TRBV5-1 and TRBJ2-3; TRBD2 matches at 14 bases. Trimming at V came to 4 bases and at J to 2 bases, leaving 6 bases not matched to a gene. The CDR3 is 17 amino acids. Germline V gene lookup returns CDR1 SGHRS and CDR2 YFSETQ. Here the CDR3 DNA reads TGCGCCAGCAGCGCCCCGGGACTAGCGGGAGCCACAGATACGCAGTATTTT. It yields the protein CASSAPGLAGATDTQYF.

This clonotype was seen ten or more times. The CDR3 is CSARDLPGLAGYDNEQFF. In nucleotides, the CDR3 is TGCAGTGCTAGAGATTTGCCGGGACTAGCGGGCTACGACAATGAGCAGTTCTTC. The chain employs TRBV20-1 and TRBJ2-1, with 12 nucleotides matching TRBD2. Per germline, CDR1 DFQATT and CDR2 SNEGSKA (reference sequence). CDR3 length equals 18 residues. The trim removed 0 bases at V and 5 bases at J, leaving 11 bases unmatched.

This clonotype was detected ten times or more. CDR3 in DNA: TGTGCCAGCAGCTTCCCCAGGGTTCAAGAGACCCAGTACTTC. Translation gives CASSFPRVQETQYF. V usage is TRBV7-6 and J usage is TRBJ2-5; the D gene is possibly TRBD1 (5 bases). Between the trimmed V and J ends, which lost 3 bases and 2 bases, there was a span of 10 bases. Germline CDR1 reads SGHVS; CDR2 reads FNYEAQ. This CDR3 has 14 residues.

There are many counts of this clonotype. The chain joins TRBV24-1 to TRBJ2-7; no definite D call. Germline V gene lookup returns CDR1 KGHDR and CDR2 SFDVKD. Trimming took 9 bases from V and 5 from J, leaving 13 bases between them. The CDR3 covers 12 residues. In DNA form, the CDR3 reads TGTGCCACCCGCCCGCGTTCCGACGAGCAGTACTTC. It translates to CATRPRSDEQYF.

This clonotype occurred many times. The chain joins TRBV5-1 to TRBJ1-2; 8 nucleotides line up with TRBD1. The CDR3 has 15 amino acids. After removal of 3 bases from V and 1 base from J, the junction contained 5 bases not matched to a gene. CDR1 is SGHRS, CDR2 YFSETQ, per germline. The chain's CDR3 is CASSSRQGRNYGYTF. CDR3 coding DNA: TGCGCCAGCAGCTCTCGACAGGGGCGTAACTATGGCTACACCTTC.

In this sample, this clonotype turned up many times. J is TRBJ2-7 and V is TRBV6-6; D is uncertain. Germline CDR1 MNHNY, CDR2 SVGAGI (reference sequence). This CDR3 is built from 13 residues. The ends were cut back, 7 bases at V and 2 bases at J, with 12 bases in the middle. In DNA, the CDR3 is TGTGCCAGCAATGTCGACGGAACCTACGAGCAGTACTTC. Translating it yields CASNVDGTYEQYF.

This clonotype was recorded at least ten times. The genes are TRBV3-1 and TRBJ1-5, with unresolved D. Germline V CDR1 and CDR2: LGHDT, YNNKEL (reference sequence). Trimming shortened V by 1 base and J by 0 bases, and 4 bases separated the two germline ends. CDR3 length equals 14 residues. In DNA, the CDR3 is TGTGCCAGCAGCCAAGGGCTTAGCAATCAGCCCCAGCATTTT. Translation gives CASSQGLSNQPQHF.

In this sample, this clonotype turned up many times. The chain uses TRBV5-1 and TRBJ1-1, with 7 bases identical to TRBD1. The junction had 7 bases not matched to a gene; V was cut back by 4 bases and J by 1 base. Germline V CDR1 and CDR2: SGHRS, YFSETQ. The CDR3 length is 15 residues. The CDR3 here is CASSGSQGGNTEAFF. CDR3 coding DNA: TGCGCCAGCAGCGGGAGTCAGGGGGGGAACACTGAAGCTTTCTTT. The variable domain in full, with the rest retrieved from reference TRBV5-1 and TRBJ1-1, is KAGVTQTPRYLIKTRGQQVTLSCSPISGHRSVSWYQQTPGQGLQFLFEYFSETQRNKGNFPGRFSGRQFSNSRSEMNVSTLELGDSALYLCASSGSQGGNTEAFFGQGTRLTVV.

A word on this clonotype: A read error may explain this, as a much larger clone is one base away. The chain couples TRBV20-1 to TRBJ2-1; no definite D call. The CDR3 has 13 residues. Germline CDR1 and CDR2: DFQATT and SNEGSKA (reference sequence). The CDR3 DNA is TGCAGTGCTCAGTCCGGCCCCTACAATGCGCAGTTCTTC. Its translation is CSAQSGPYNAQFF.

This clonotype was counted only a few times. The chain employs TRBV7-9 and TRBJ1-1; D may be TRBD1 (5 bases). V was cut by 3 bases and J by 4 bases, with 15 bases left in between. Germline CDR1 and CDR2: SEHNR and FQNEAQ (reference sequence). This CDR3 has 15 amino acids. The CDR3 here is CASSFQPGGVTEAFF. CDR3 DNA sequence: TGTGCCAGCAGCTTTCAGCCCGGGGGTGTCACTGAAGCTTTCTTT.

There are many counts of this clonotype. V is TRBV5-1 and J is TRBJ2-7; 11 bases are shared with TRBD2. CDR1 SGHRS and CDR2 YFSETQ come from the germline V gene. The CDR3 sequence is 17 residues long. The trim removed 0 bases at V and 0 bases at J, leaving 5 bases unmatched. The CDR3 is CASSLVLAGASSYEQYF. The CDR3 DNA reads as TGCGCCAGCAGCTTGGTACTAGCGGGGGCTAGCTCCTACGAGCAGTACTTC.

With regard to this clonotype: A read error is likely, as this CDR3 ends without the conserved phenylalanine or tryptophan. The V gene is TRBV7-9, the J gene TRBJ2-7; D is perhaps TRBD1 or TRBD2 (5 bases each). V lost 2 bases and J 7 bases, leaving 24 bases between the germline ends. From germline, CDR1 is SEHNR and CDR2 FQNEAQ (reference sequence). The CDR3 sequence is 17 residues long. Here the CDR3 reads CASSLSFGDAMSREQYS. The CDR3 DNA reads as TGTGCCAGCAGCTTAAGTTTTGGGGACGCGATGTCTCGGGAGCAGTACTCC.

This clonotype showed up many times. The CDR3 sequence is CASSRTPRDSTNEKLFF. The CDR3 nucleotides are TGTGCCAGCTCACGAACACCCCGGGACAGCACTAATGAAAAACTGTTTTTT. V usage is TRBV18 and J usage is TRBJ1-4; TRBD1 aligns across 7 bases. The CDR3 is 17 amino acids. The junction had 10 bases not matched to a gene; V was cut back by 4 bases and J by 2 bases. CDR1 is KGHSH, CDR2 LQKENI, per germline.

This clonotype was counted a few times. The rearrangement uses TRBV7-3 and TRBJ2-6; 8 positions agree with TRBD2. The CDR3 consists of 18 residues. Trimming took 5 bases from V and 3 from J; bases not matched to a gene: 12. In germline, CDR1 is SGHTA, CDR2 FQGTGA. CDR3 region: CASSAPGLEVFGANVLTF. In DNA form, the CDR3 reads TGTGCCAGCAGCGCCCCGGGACTAGAAGTGTTTGGGGCCAACGTCCTGACTTTC.

The rearrangement links TRBV20-1 to TRBJ2-1; the match to TRBD2 covers 7 bases. The germline gives CDR1 DFQATT, CDR2 SNEGSKA (reference sequence). V was pared by 8 bases and J by 8 bases, with 9 bases of the junction left unmatched. The CDR3 extends over 12 amino acids. CDR3: CSLGGSGDEQFF. The CDR3, as DNA: TGCAGTCTGGGGGGGAGCGGCGATGAGCAGTTCTTC.

This clonotype was recorded many times. The chain recombines TRBV7-8 with TRBJ1-5; D not certain. The CDR3 spans 16 residues. Trimming stripped 1 base from V and 0 bases from J, with 10 bases between. From germline, CDR1 is SGHVS and CDR2 FQNEAQ. The CDR3 loop is CASSLVGLYSNQPQHF. The CDR3 coding sequence is TGTGCCAGCAGCTTAGTGGGGTTATATAGCAATCAGCCCCAGCATTTT.

The gene calls are TRBV10-2 and TRBJ1-6; a weak D match, TRBD1 (5 bases). V was shortened by 8 bases and J by 9 bases, with 14 bases between the two germline ends. CDR3 size: 13 residues. Germline V lookup: CDR1 WSHSY, CDR2 SAAADI. This CDR3 reads CASLAGTTSPLHF. Written as DNA, the CDR3 is TGCGCCAGCCTAGCCGGGACCACTTCACCCCTCCACTTT.